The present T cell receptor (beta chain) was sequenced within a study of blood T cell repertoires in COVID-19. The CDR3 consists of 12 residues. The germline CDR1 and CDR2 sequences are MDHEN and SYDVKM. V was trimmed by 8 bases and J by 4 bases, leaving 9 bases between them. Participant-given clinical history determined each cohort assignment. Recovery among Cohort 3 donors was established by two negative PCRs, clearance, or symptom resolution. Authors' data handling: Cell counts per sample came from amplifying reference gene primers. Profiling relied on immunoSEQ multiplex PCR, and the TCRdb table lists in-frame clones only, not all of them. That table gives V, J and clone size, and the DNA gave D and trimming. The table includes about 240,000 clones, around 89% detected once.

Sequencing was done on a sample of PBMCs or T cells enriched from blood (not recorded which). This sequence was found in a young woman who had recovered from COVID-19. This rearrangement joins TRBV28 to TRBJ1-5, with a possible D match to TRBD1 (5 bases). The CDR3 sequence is CASDSLNQPQHF. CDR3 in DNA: TGTGCCAGCGACAGCCTTAATCAGCCCCAGCATTTT.